The rows below give T cell receptor beta chains drawn from one sample of a study of T cell responses to AZD1222 COVID-19 vaccine. Repertoires were generated with immunoSEQ multiplex PCR, while TCRdb's copy carries only in-frame clones and drops some. The sample has approximately 150,000 clones; about 87% are singletons. This specimen was peripheral blood, taken 28 days after the second dose of the MenACWY control vaccine. These receptors originate from an adult who received the MenACWY meningococcal vaccine as a control. The CDR3 runs from the conserved cysteine through the conserved F or W. The order of the fields is V gene, D gene, clone size, J gene, CDR3 DNA, CDR3 protein. The D gene is left open where the match is weak. Clone size is shown for a subset of rows, as once, few, many or a class of expanded clone.

V gene: TRBV6-5; D gene: -; clone size: -; J gene: TRBJ2-7; CDR3 DNA: TGTGCCAGCACTGGGGTTACCTACGAGCAGTACTTC; CDR3 protein: CASTGVTYEQYF
V gene: TRBV27; D gene: TRBD1; clone size: -; J gene: TRBJ1-1; CDR3 DNA: TGTGCCAGCAGGGACAGGGGGAACTCTGAAGCTTTCTTT; CDR3 protein: CASRDRGNSEAFF
V gene: TRBV6-5; D gene: TRBD2; clone size: -; J gene: TRBJ2-1; CDR3 DNA: TGTGCCAGCACCTCGGGACTAGCGGACAATGAGCAGTTCTTC; CDR3 protein: CASTSGLADNEQFF
V gene: TRBV6-5; D gene: -; clone size: -; J gene: TRBJ1-4; CDR3 DNA: TGTGCCAGCCGTTGGGGGGCTAATGAAAAACTGTTTTTT; CDR3 protein: CASRWGANEKLFF
V gene: TRBV4-1; D gene: TRBD1; clone size: -; J gene: TRBJ1-3; CDR3 DNA: TGCGCCAGCAGCCAAGACCGGACAGGGGACGGAAACACCATATATTTT; CDR3 protein: CASSQDRTGDGNTIYF
V gene: TRBV27; D gene: -; clone size: -; J gene: TRBJ1-5; CDR3 DNA: TGTGCCAGCAGGAACACGGTCAATCAGCCCCAGCATTTT; CDR3 protein: CASRNTVNQPQHF
V gene: TRBV5-8; D gene: -; clone size: -; J gene: TRBJ2-3; CDR3 DNA: TGTGCCAGCACCCAAGGGGGATGGGGCACAGATACGCAGTATTTT; CDR3 protein: CASTQGGWGTDTQYF
V gene: TRBV5-1; D gene: TRBD1; clone size: once; J gene: TRBJ2-1; CDR3 DNA: TGCGCCAGCAGCTTGGTCCCGGACAGGGGAGCTGAGCAGTTCTTC; CDR3 protein: CASSLVPDRGAEQFF
V gene: TRBV5-6; D gene: -; clone size: -; J gene: TRBJ1-4; CDR3 DNA: TGTGCCAGCAGCTTTCTTCGGGGGGAACTGTTTTTT; CDR3 protein: CASSFLRGELFF
V gene: TRBV7-3; D gene: TRBD1; clone size: -; J gene: TRBJ2-5; CDR3 DNA: TGTGCCAGCAGCAAGACAGGGTTTTTAGAGACCCAGTACTTC; CDR3 protein: CASSKTGFLETQYF
V gene: TRBV9; D gene: -; clone size: -; J gene: TRBJ1-1; CDR3 DNA: TGTGCCAGCAGCGTAGCCGGGTCTGGGGGGGAGTTGGCTTTCTTT; CDR3 protein: CASSVAGSGGELAFF
V gene: TRBV12-3/TRBV12-4; D gene: -; clone size: -; J gene: TRBJ1-1; CDR3 DNA: TGTGCCAGCAGTTTTTCGACTGAAGCTTTCTTT; CDR3 protein: CASSFSTEAFF
V gene: TRBV19; D gene: -; clone size: -; J gene: TRBJ1-5; CDR3 DNA: TGTGCCAGTAGTATACTCGGGACAAACCAGCCCCAGCATTTT; CDR3 protein: CASSILGTNQPQHF
V gene: TRBV5-6; D gene: TRBD1; clone size: -; J gene: TRBJ1-2; CDR3 DNA: TGTGCCAGCACAGGCAGGGGGCGAGAGGGCTACACCTTC; CDR3 protein: CASTGRGREGYTF
V gene: TRBV10-1; D gene: TRBD1; clone size: -; J gene: TRBJ2-2; CDR3 DNA: TGCGCCAGCAGTGACCTATGGGGACAGGGCCACACCGGGGAGCTGTTTTTT; CDR3 protein: CASSDLWGQGHTGELFF
V gene: TRBV6-2/TRBV6-3; D gene: -; clone size: -; J gene: TRBJ1-2; CDR3 DNA: TGTGCCAGCAGTTACACCTTGGGAGGAACTAACTATGGCTACACCTTC; CDR3 protein: CASSYTLGGTNYGYTF
V gene: TRBV7-3; D gene: TRBD2; clone size: -; J gene: TRBJ2-2; CDR3 DNA: TGTGCCAGCACCTACGGGGGGACCGGGGAGCTGTTTTTT; CDR3 protein: CASTYGGTGELFF
V gene: TRBV9; D gene: -; clone size: once; J gene: TRBJ1-2; CDR3 DNA: TGTGCCAGCAGCGTAGTCCCAAACAGCGGTCTTTATAACTATGGCTACACCTTC; CDR3 protein: CASSVVPNSGLYNYGYTF